These 26 T cell receptor beta chains share one sample of origin, sequenced in a study of T cells in Graves' hyperthyroidism and ophthalmopathy. RNA transcripts were the template for amplifying TCR beta CDR3 regions. HTBI primers were employed in a first-round RT-PCR of the TCR CDR3. TCRdb processed the multiplex PCR reads anew with MiXCR; each CDR3 protein has one entry. Of roughly 240,000 distinct CDR3 sequences listed, approximately 25% are singletons. The sample comprised blood. The source is a woman aged 40-49 years with Graves' ophthalmopathy.

This clonotype was recorded many times. This chain joins TRBV5-8 and TRBJ1-2; no clear D. Trimming pared 2 bases from V and 4 bases from J, leaving 12 bases between. CDR3 size: 14 residues. Germline V gene lookup returns CDR1 SGHTS and CDR2 YDEGEE. The CDR3, as DNA: TGTGCCAGCAGCTTCCGGACGGCAACCTATGGCTACACCTTC. Translating gives CASSFRTATYGYTF.

This clonotype was seen a handful of times. The rearrangement links TRBV30 to TRBJ2-6; tentative D call: TRBD1 (6 bases). Per germline, CDR1 GTSNPN and CDR2 SVGIG (reference sequence). The V end lost 3 bases, the J end lost 4 bases, and 22 bases lay between the germline ends. There are 18 residues in the CDR3. The CDR3: CAWSPLGGRGSGANVLTF. The CDR3 DNA reads TGTGCCTGGAGCCCCCTTGGGGGAAGGGGGTCGGGGGCCAACGTCCTGACTTTC.

V is TRBV4-1 and J is TRBJ2-7, with D possibly TRBD1 on 5 matching bases. V lost 2 bases to trimming and J lost 3 bases, with 14 bases between them. Per germline, CDR1 MGHRA and CDR2 YSYEKL. The CDR3 is made up of 15 amino acids. In DNA form, the CDR3 reads TGCGCCAGCAGCCAACTGGACATGCAGTACTACGAGCAGTACTTC. This codes for CASSQLDMQYYEQYF.

This clonotype has a count of ten or more. V is TRBV30 and J is TRBJ2-7; 9 positions agree with TRBD2. Germline assignment: CDR1 GTSNPN and CDR2 SVGIG (reference sequence). The trim removed 3 bases at V and 3 bases at J, leaving 3 bases unmatched. The CDR3 sequence is 13 residues long. The CDR3 loop reads CAWRLAGIYEQYF. CDR3 DNA sequence: TGTGCCTGGAGACTAGCGGGTATCTACGAGCAGTACTTC.

This clonotype has ten or more counts. CDR3 DNA: TGTGCCAGCCGCCAGGCCATGAACACTGAAGCTTTCTTT. It encodes CASRQAMNTEAFF. The J gene is TRBJ1-1, the V gene TRBV7-2; D gene unclear. Trimming took off 8 bases at V and 0 bases at J, with 10 bases between the two ends. CDR3 length equals 13 residues. From germline, CDR1 is SGHTA and CDR2 FQGNSA.

This clonotype occurred many times. At one of its ends the junction is not consistent with the germline gene, which may arise from a read error. CDR3 region: CASSLAENGELFF. In DNA form, the CDR3 reads TGTGCTAGCAGCTTAGCGGAGAACGGGGAGCTGTTTTTT. The rearrangement uses TRBV7-7 and TRBJ2-2; perhaps TRBD2 as D (6 bases). This CDR3 has 13 amino acids. The germline V gene has CDR1 SSHAT and CDR2 FNYEAQ (reference sequence).

This clonotype appeared once. The chain has TRBV28 and TRBJ2-7, with no clear D. Per the germline V gene, CDR1 is MDHEN and CDR2 is SYDVKM. The CDR3 loop spans 12 amino acids. V lost 6 bases and J lost 4, with 10 bases in between. Here the CDR3 reads CASSSQVYEQYF. As DNA, the CDR3 is TGTGCCAGCAGCAGTCAGGTATACGAGCAGTACTTC.

This clonotype occurred many times. CDR3 DNA sequence: TGTGCCAGCAGTCCAAGTGTAGGGGCCGGTAAAACTGAAGCTTTCTTT. Its protein product is CASSPSVGAGKTEAFF. The V and J genes are TRBV28 and TRBJ1-1, with TRBD1 as a possible D gene (5 bases). Germline V gives CDR1 MDHEN, CDR2 SYDVKM. The CDR3 consists of 16 residues. V was cut by 5 bases and J by 5 bases, with 21 bases left in between.

This clonotype was counted at least ten times. CDR3 in DNA: TGTGCCATCAGTGAACCGGAGAAGAACACTGAAGCTTTCTTT. The encoded protein is CAISEPEKNTEAFF. The rearrangement uses TRBV10-3 and TRBJ1-1; no definite D call. Germline CDR1 reads ENHRY; CDR2 reads SYGVKD. V was shortened by 3 bases and J by 1 base, with 9 bases between the two germline ends. The CDR3 runs 14 residues.

The rearrangement joins TRBV4-3 to TRBJ2-5; 7 nucleotides agree with TRBD2. The V segment lost 3 bases and the J segment 1 base; nucleotides outside the gene matches: 11. The length of the CDR3 is 17 residues. Per germline, CDR1 LGHNA and CDR2 YSLEER. CDR3 DNA sequence: TGCGCCAGCAGCCAGAGCCTAGCGGCCCTGTCCCAAGAGACCCAGTACTTC. Amino acids: CASSQSLAALSQETQYF.

This clonotype appeared many times. This chain uses TRBV7-8 with TRBJ2-5; tentatively, D is TRBD2 (7 bases). Deletions cut 4 bases from V and 5 bases from J, with 17 bases between. There are 15 residues in the CDR3. The germline V gene encodes CDR1 SGHVS and CDR2 FQNEAQ. For the CDR3, the DNA is TGTGCCAGCAGCTATGGGGGGGCCCCGGAGGAGACCCAGTACTTC. Translated, it gives CASSYGGAPEETQYF.

This clonotype has a count of ten or more. The rearrangement uses TRBV3-1 and TRBJ2-2, with 8 bases fitting TRBD2. The CDR3 contains 16 residues. CDR1 is LGHDT, CDR2 YNNKEL, per germline (reference sequence). The ends lost 0 bases at V and 4 bases at J; junction bases unmatched: 4. CDR3 residues: CASSQDRAGGTGELFF. The CDR3 nucleotides read TGTGCCAGCAGCCAAGATAGGGCGGGAGGCACCGGGGAGCTGTTTTTT.

This clonotype came up many times. The V and J genes are TRBV5-1 and TRBJ2-7; D is undetermined. The germline gives CDR1 SGHRS, CDR2 YFSETQ. CDR3 length: 13 residues. V was pared by 4 bases and J by 0 bases, with 8 bases between. The CDR3 reads CASSRFTSYEQYF. The DNA of the CDR3 is TGCGCCAGCAGCCGATTTACCTCCTACGAGCAGTACTTC.

This clonotype was found a few times. Given a much more abundant clone one base away, this may be a read error. The chain employs TRBV30 and TRBJ2-7; TRBD2 agrees at 7 bases. V shed 6 bases, J shed 1 base, and the junction held 3 bases outside the gene matches. CDR3 length: 12 residues. Germline V CDR1 and CDR2: GTSNPN, SVGIG (reference sequence). The CDR3 region is CACGGRSYEQYF. DNA of the CDR3: TGTGCCTGCGGCGGGAGATCCTACGAGCAGTACTTC.

The genes are TRBV13 and TRBJ2-7; D is undetermined. CDR1 PRHDT and CDR2 FYEKMQ come from the germline V gene (reference sequence). The V end was cut by 0 bases, the J end by 2 bases, with 11 bases between. This CDR3 contains 15 residues. The chain's CDR3 is CASSLGRSKPYEQYF. CDR3 in DNA: TGTGCCAGCAGCTTAGGCCGAAGCAAGCCCTACGAGCAGTACTTC. The full variable domain, completed using reference TRBV13 and TRBJ2-7, is AAGVIQSPRHLIKEKRETATLKCYPIPRHDTVYWYQQGPGQDPQFLISFYEKMQSDKGSIPDRFSAQQFSDYHSELNMSSLELGDSALYFCASSLGRSKPYEQYFGPGTRLTVT.

This chain joins TRBV20-1 and TRBJ2-5; tentatively, D is TRBD2 (6 bases). V shed 1 base and J shed 2 bases, with 11 bases lying between them. The CDR3 consists of 14 residues. CDR1 and CDR2 from the germline V gene are DFQATT and SNEGSKA (reference sequence). The CDR3 nucleotides are TGCAGTGCTAGAGTTGGGAGGAAACAAGAGACCCAGTACTTC. Translated, it gives CSARVGRKQETQYF.

There are many counts of this clonotype. The chain employs TRBV28 and TRBJ1-1, with D maybe TRBD1 (6 bases). V was cut by 7 bases and J by 5 bases, with 17 bases left in between. Germline-derived CDR1 and CDR2 are MDHEN and SYDVKM. The CDR3 covers 14 residues. The CDR3 DNA follows: TGTGCCAGCACCCCGGGGGCGGTCAAAACTGAAGCTTTCTTT. It yields the protein CASTPGAVKTEAFF.

This clonotype was picked up one time. J is TRBJ2-5 and V is TRBV11-2; D not resolved. CDR1 and CDR2 (germline): SGHAT, FQNNGV. The CDR3 totals 16 residues. V lost 1 base to trimming and J lost 5 bases, with 17 bases between them. The chain's CDR3 is CASSLAQGRTSETQYF. The CDR3 DNA sequence: TGTGCCAGCAGCTTAGCCCAAGGACGTACGAGCGAGACCCAGTACTTC.

The genes are TRBV7-2 and TRBJ2-7, with D possibly being TRBD2 (5 bases). The CDR3 is 15 residues long. Germline V lookup: CDR1 SGHTA, CDR2 FQGNSA. V dropped 2 bases and J dropped 6 bases, with 17 bases sitting between them. This chain's CDR3 is CASSLSEVSSREQYF. The CDR3 region has the DNA TGTGCCAGCAGCTTATCGGAGGTTTCTTCACGCGAGCAGTACTTC.

This clonotype was seen a few times. V is TRBV28 and J is TRBJ2-5; 8 bases agree with TRBD2. V dropped 4 bases and J dropped 5; count of bases not matched to a gene: 18. Germline CDR1 MDHEN, CDR2 SYDVKM. The CDR3 has 18 residues. Written as DNA, the CDR3 is TGTGCCAGCAGTTCCGGGACTAGGATAATTTTTCGCGAGGAGACCCAGTACTTC. It codes for CASSSGTRIIFREETQYF.

At least ten counts were recorded for this clonotype. The CDR3 spells CASSLFSPLHF. The CDR3 DNA reads as TGTGCCAGCAGTTTATTTTCACCCCTCCACTTT. The gene calls are TRBV28 and TRBJ1-6; unclear D gene. CDR1 and CDR2 (germline): MDHEN, SYDVKM. The CDR3 is 11 amino acids. Trimming took off 1 base at V and 9 bases at J, with 1 base between the two ends.

This clonotype has a count of ten or more. The V and J genes are TRBV19 and TRBJ2-5; D possibly corresponds to TRBD2 (6 bases). This CDR3 spans 15 amino acids. Germline values: CDR1 LNHDA, CDR2 SQIVND (reference sequence). V lost 7 bases, J lost 5 bases, and 20 bases lay in between. The CDR3 reads CASTPRGSAGETQYF. CDR3 nucleotide sequence: TGTGCCAGTACCCCTCGGGGGAGCGCCGGGGAGACCCAGTACTTC. Filled out from reference TRBV19 and TRBJ2-5, the complete variable domain reads DGGITQSPKYLFRKEGQNVTLSCEQNLNHDAMYWYRQDPGQGLRLIYYSQIVNDFQKGDIAEGYSVSREKKESFPLTVTSAQKNPTAFYLCASTPRGSAGETQYFGPGTRLLVL.

This clonotype was counted ten times or more. The genes are TRBV7-8 and TRBJ1-5, with D tentatively TRBD1 (6 bases). Trimming took 4 bases from V and 4 from J, leaving 17 bases between them. Germline CDR1 and CDR2: SGHVS and FQNEAQ. CDR3 length: 16 amino acids. CDR3 sequence (DNA): TGTGCCAGCAGCTCGCACTCCGGGACACAGAATCAGCCCCAGCATTTT. Translated, it gives CASSSHSGTQNQPQHF.

This clonotype was seen a handful of times. The chain uses TRBV29-1 and TRBJ2-2, with 9 nucleotides matching TRBD1. This CDR3 has 15 amino acids. The V and J ends lost 5 bases and 2 bases, in that order; junction bases with no gene match: 6. CDR1 SQVTM and CDR2 ANQGSEA come from the germline V gene. This chain's CDR3 is CSVHRDRDNTGELFF. Written as DNA, the CDR3 is TGCAGCGTTCACCGGGACAGGGACAACACCGGGGAGCTGTTTTTT.

At least ten counts were recorded for this clonotype. The gene calls are TRBV7-9 and TRBJ1-5, with D possibly being TRBD1 (5 bases). The CDR3 contains 13 residues. The germline V gene encodes CDR1 SEHNR and CDR2 FQNEAQ (reference sequence). Trimming removed 5 bases at V and 1 base at J, with 6 bases between. The CDR3 reads CASSRDSNQPQHF. Here the CDR3 DNA reads TGTGCCAGCAGCCGGGACAGCAATCAGCCCCAGCATTTT.

The chain joins TRBV13 to TRBJ2-7, with 8 bases aligning to TRBD1. Trimming at V came to 5 bases and at J to 4 bases, leaving 7 bases not matched to a gene. CDR3 length: 14 amino acids. Per germline, CDR1 PRHDT and CDR2 FYEKMQ (reference sequence). CDR3 in amino acids: CASSAGQALYEQYF. CDR3 sequence (DNA): TGTGCCAGCAGCGCGGGACAGGCCTTGTACGAGCAGTACTTC.